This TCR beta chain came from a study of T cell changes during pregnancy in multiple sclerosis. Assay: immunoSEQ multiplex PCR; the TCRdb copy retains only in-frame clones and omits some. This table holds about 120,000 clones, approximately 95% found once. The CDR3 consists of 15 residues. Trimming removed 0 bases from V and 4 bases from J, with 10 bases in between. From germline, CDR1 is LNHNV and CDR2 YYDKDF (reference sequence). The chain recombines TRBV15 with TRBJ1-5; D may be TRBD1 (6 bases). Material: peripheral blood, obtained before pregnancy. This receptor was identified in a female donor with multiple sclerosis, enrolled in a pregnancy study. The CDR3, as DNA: TGTGCCACCAGCAGAGATTGGACAGAGAATCAGCCCCAGCATTTT. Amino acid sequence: CATSRDWTENQPQHF.